This record concerns one T cell receptor (beta chain) sequence. The specificity of this receptor is unknown. Qualities for individual bases were not recorded, and no much larger clone is one base off. TCRbeta CDR3 regions were amplified from genomic DNA using the immunoSEQ Assay, a bias-controlled multiplex PCR. In the original analysis: Within the assay, amplification of reference gene primers was used to estimate how many nucleated cells each sample contained. To quantify the absolute abundance of each unique TCRbeta CDR3 rearrangement, sequence reads were collapsed and filtered. For each sample, productive Simpson clonality was calculated as the square root of Simpson's diversity index across productive rearrangements. Imported from immuneACCESS, the table was reduced by TCRdb to in-frame sequences with V and J called. These copies leave out some clones; in studies compared against another copy, an unresolved V gene accounts for under half, and the cause of the remainder is not known. The V and J calls and the clone size are those of that table, but D and trimming were determined from the DNA. Within this sample are roughly 250,000 clones, with approximately 90% of them counted one time only. The leading ten clones occupy roughly 3.9% of the sample.

The collaborating institutions used their own protocols to collect whole blood in K2EDTA tubes. For TCRbeta analysis, collaborator samples were shipped as frozen whole blood, as isolated PBMCs, or as DNA extracted from either sample type. These data come from a study of blood T cell repertoires in COVID-19 (dated by TCRdb to the early 2020s). Looking at the study overall: The collaborator samples originated in the United States, Italy and Spain and spanned the acute and convalescent phases of COVID-19. The prospective study material was composed of cDNA or gDNA derived from T cells, B-cell-depleted T cells, or PBMCs. Subjects who had been exposed to COVID-19, were actively infected with it, or had recovered from it provided the deeply sampled blood TCRbeta repertoires that made up the dataset. A freely available public database, intended as a resource for researchers studying the immune response to SARS-CoV-2, is where the repertoires were released. Samples came from the ongoing ImmuneRACE study (first 160 participants) plus 1,254 subjects from 6 global collaborators. A de-identified subject ID, COVID-19 status, age in years and sex were almost always included in the sample metadata. HLA class I and class II types, where available, came from metadata supplied by the sample provider rather than from assay-based typing. On the study overall, not on this receptor specifically: The amount of clinical and demographic metadata varied by source and participant and was provided uncurated.

From the germline V gene, CDR1 is KGHSH and CDR2 is LQKENI. From the cysteine through the phenylalanine, the CDR3 covers 13 amino acids. The only DNA kept is the CDR3, 39 bases in frame from the first base. V loses 6 bases at its end and J loses 3 bases; junction bases beyond the gene matches: 2. This sequence uses TRBV18 and TRBJ1-1, with 9 bases in between that match TRBD1. Sequencing used peripheral blood. This sequence was found in a middle-aged woman with acute or convalescent COVID-19. This receptor has the CDR3 CASSRQGDTEAFF. The DNA sequence follows: TGTGCCAGCTCCAGACAGGGGGACACTGAAGCTTTCTTT.